A single sample is the source of the 26 T cell receptor beta chains below, sequenced in a study of vaccination effects on CD4 cells after COVID-19. Antigen-specific CD4+ T cells were expanded (with viral peptide pools) by the ViraFEST assay ahead of sequencing. At the end of approximately 10 days of culture, CD4+ T cells were isolated. The person was diagnosed with PCR-confirmed SARS-CoV-2 infection between March and December 2020. What these receptors recognize is not known. Assay: immunoSEQ multiplex PCR; the TCRdb copy retains only in-frame clones and omits some. The sample has 42,000 or so clones; around 70% are singletons. Material: CD4+ T cells from PBMCs cultured with a peptide pool, obtained before COVID-19 vaccination. The receptor set was obtained from a human donor who had a prior SARS-CoV-2 infection.

The rearrangement joins TRBV5-5 to TRBJ2-7; tentatively, D is TRBD1 (6 bases). Trimming pared 0 bases from V and 3 bases from J, leaving 13 bases between. Germline V gene data show CDR1 as SGHKS and CDR2 as YYEKEE (reference sequence). The CDR3 contains 15 residues. CDR3 loop: CASSLVSQGIYEQYF. As DNA, the CDR3 is TGTGCCAGCAGCTTGGTCTCTCAGGGGATCTACGAGCAGTACTTC.

This clone was observed a few times. This chain uses TRBV7-9 with TRBJ2-1, with D tentatively TRBD2 (5 bases). Trimming stripped 1 base from V and 6 bases from J, with 10 bases between. The CDR3 consists of 14 residues. The germline gives CDR1 SEHNR, CDR2 FQNEAQ (reference sequence). The DNA for the CDR3 is TGTGCCAGCAGCTTAGACAGTGGAGGCAATGAGCAGTTCTTC. Amino acid sequence: CASSLDSGGNEQFF.

This clone was detected a few times. This rearrangement joins TRBV7-5 to TRBJ1-2. TRBV7-5 is classified as a pseudogene. The CDR3 extends over 16 amino acids. For the CDR3, the DNA is TGTGCCAGAAGGCAGGCCGGGACCCCCGTCTACGATGGCTACACCTTC. Protein: CARRQAGTPVYDGYTF.

This clone was found a few times. The chain joins TRBV19 to TRBJ1-5; D is uncertain. The V gene's germline CDR1 is LNHDA and CDR2 SQIVND (reference sequence). The CDR3 length is 16 residues. With 2 bases removed from V and 3 bases from J, the gap between germline ends came to 14 bases. The CDR3 spells CASSIIGLKPNQPQHF. CDR3 in DNA: TGTGCCAGTAGTATAATAGGGCTGAAGCCCAATCAGCCCCAGCATTTT.

The chain uses TRBV2 and TRBJ2-5; 8 bases match TRBD1. CDR1 and CDR2 (germline): SNHLY, FYNNEI. This CDR3 has 14 amino acids. Trimming removed 5 bases from V and 5 bases from J; junction bases left unmatched: 7. CDR3 DNA: TGTGCCAGCAGTCCTGACAGGGGAAGGGAGACCCAGTACTTC. This translates into CASSPDRGRETQYF.

The chain carries TRBV10-1 and TRBJ1-1; TRBD1 aligns across 12 bases. CDR1 and CDR2 from the germline V gene are WNHNN and SYGVQD (reference sequence). Trimming cost V 2 bases and J 1 base; bases outside gene matches: 11. The CDR3 extends over 19 amino acids. CDR3 DNA sequence: TGCGCCAGCAGTGAGAGGGACAGGGGGCGAATTTGGTCGAACACTGAAGCTTTCTTT. It yields the protein CASSERDRGRIWSNTEAFF.

The rearrangement uses TRBV6-6 and TRBJ1-5, with a tentative D call TRBD1 (6 bases). Trimming pared 2 bases from V and 3 bases from J, leaving 14 bases between. The CDR3 sequence is 16 residues long. Per germline, CDR1 MNHNY and CDR2 SVGAGI (reference sequence). The CDR3 nucleotides read TGTGCCAGCAGTTACCCGAAAGGGGGGGTCAATCAGCCCCAGCATTTT. Encoded protein: CASSYPKGGVNQPQHF.

The J gene is TRBJ1-4, the V gene TRBV5-4; D is perhaps TRBD1 (5 bases). The CDR3 length is 13 residues. Trimming took 6 bases from V and 3 from J, leaving 9 bases between them. Germline values: CDR1 SGHNT, CDR2 YYREEE (reference sequence). The CDR3 protein is CASTGGPNEKLFF. The DNA for the CDR3 is TGTGCCAGCACGGGGGGACCTAATGAAAAACTGTTTTTT. Supplemented by reference TRBV5-4 and TRBJ1-4, the full variable domain reads ETGVTQSPTHLIKTRGQQVTLRCSSQSGHNTVSWYQQALGQGPQFIFQYYREEENGRGNFPPRFSGLQFPNYSSELNVNALELDDSALYLCASTGGPNEKLFFGSGTQLSVL.

The chain couples TRBV2 to TRBJ1-6; D possibly corresponds to TRBD1 (6 bases). Germline V gene sequence: CDR1 SNHLY, CDR2 FYNNEI. This CDR3 has 15 amino acids. Trimming shortened V by 7 bases and J by 8 bases, and 18 bases separated the two germline ends. The CDR3 DNA sequence: TGTGCCAGCAACCCGGGTGGGGGGCTTGATTCACCCCTCCACTTT. Its protein is CASNPGGGLDSPLHF.

The chain uses TRBV27 and TRBJ1-2, with 8 bases that match TRBD1. CDR3 length: 15 residues. Trimming cost V 7 bases and J 0 bases; bases outside gene matches: 7. Germline V gives CDR1 MNHEY, CDR2 SMNVEV (reference sequence). The DNA for the CDR3 is TGTGCCAGCACCCCGGCAGGGGGCACTAACTATGGCTACACCTTC. As protein: CASTPAGGTNYGYTF.

This clone was recorded once. The chain combines TRBV6-2 or TRBV6-3 with TRBJ1-1; D remains unclear. The CDR3 length is 15 residues. The ends were cut back, 2 bases at V and 1 base at J, with 11 bases in the middle. CDR1 is MNHEY and CDR2 is SVGEGT in the germline V gene. The CDR3 protein is CASSYGEEKNTEAFF. CDR3 sequence (DNA): TGTGCCAGCAGTTACGGGGAGGAGAAGAACACTGAAGCTTTCTTT.

The chain uses TRBV5-6 and TRBJ2-3; D is perhaps TRBD1 or TRBD2 (5 bases each). Germline V gene sequence: CDR1 SGHDT, CDR2 YYEEEE. Trimming removed 7 bases at V and 2 bases at J, with 17 bases between. There are 15 residues in the CDR3. This CDR3 is CASAMGDDNTDTQYF. As DNA, the CDR3 is TGTGCCAGCGCCATGGGGGACGACAACACAGATACGCAGTATTTT.

J is TRBJ2-1 and V is TRBV25-1; the D is unclear. The V end was cut by 3 bases, the J end by 7 bases, with 19 bases between. The CDR3 is 16 amino acids. The germline V gene has CDR1 MGHDK and CDR2 SYGVNS. CDR3 sequence reads: CASSDIRAPKSNEQFF. As DNA, the CDR3 is TGTGCCAGCAGTGATATCCGGGCCCCCAAGAGTAATGAGCAGTTCTTC.

Written as DNA, the CDR3 is TGTGCCAGCAGCCAGGACCGCTCTATCGGACAGGGACCTTATAATTCACCCCTCCACTTT. As protein: CASSQDRSIGQGPYNSPLHF. The chain is built from TRBV4-2 and TRBJ1-6; 8 bases fit TRBD1. Looked up from germline, CDR1 is LGHNA and CDR2 is YNFKEQ. CDR3 length equals 20 residues. V dropped 3 bases and J dropped 4; count of bases not matched to a gene: 17.

This sequence joins TRBV7-9 and TRBJ1-4; possible D gene TRBD1, 5 bases. The germline V gene has CDR1 SEHNR and CDR2 FQNEAQ (reference sequence). The CDR3 spans 14 residues. Trimming removed 3 bases at V and 7 bases at J, with 12 bases between. CDR3 nucleotides: TGTGCCAGCAGCTTTGCAGGGCGTGCTGAAAAACTGTTTTTT. Translating it yields CASSFAGRAEKLFF.

The rearrangement uses TRBV5-1 and TRBJ1-2; 11 bases match TRBD1. The CDR3 length is 18 residues. The trim removed 4 bases at V and 4 bases at J, leaving 15 bases unmatched. Germline CDR1 reads SGHRS; CDR2 reads YFSETQ. Here the CDR3 reads CASSPSPGQGVRGYGYTF. CDR3 coding DNA: TGCGCCAGCAGCCCATCGCCGGGACAGGGGGTAAGGGGCTATGGCTACACCTTC.

V and J are TRBV6-5 and TRBJ2-1; possibly TRBD1 or TRBD2 for D (5 bases each). The CDR3 is 12 residues long. Germline assignment: CDR1 MNHEY and CDR2 SVGAGI. The V end lost 8 bases, the J end lost 6 bases, and 11 bases lay between the germline ends. CDR3 in DNA: TGTGCCAGCGGGGGAGTGCTCAATGAGCAGTTCTTC. Protein: CASGGVLNEQFF.

The V call is TRBV18, the J call TRBJ2-5; D is possibly TRBD1 (6 bases). This CDR3 has 14 residues. Looked up from germline, CDR1 is KGHSH and CDR2 is LQKENI. The ends were cut back, 0 bases at V and 6 bases at J, with 11 bases in the middle. The CDR3 sequence is CASSPPSGAKTQYF. CDR3 DNA: TGTGCCAGCTCACCACCTTCAGGGGCAAAGACCCAGTACTTC. The full variable domain, its missing parts supplied by reference TRBV18 and TRBJ2-5, is NAGVMQNPRHLVRRRGQEARLRCSPMKGHSHVYWYRQLPEEGLKFMVYLQKENIIDESGMPKERFSAEFPKEGPSILRIQQVVRGDSAAYFCASSPPSGAKTQYFGPGTRLLVL.

V and J are TRBV6-5 and TRBJ1-6; D is possibly TRBD1 (5 bases). CDR3 size: 13 residues. The germline V and J ends were trimmed by 5 bases and 6 bases, with 8 bases remaining between them. CDR1 and CDR2 (germline): MNHEY, SVGAGI. CDR3: CASSHRFNSPLHF. The CDR3 nucleotides are TGTGCCAGCAGTCACAGGTTTAATTCACCCCTCCACTTT.

CDR3 bases: TGTGCCAGCAGCTTAGGGGGGTTTGATTCACCCCTCCACTTT. The encoded protein is CASSLGGFDSPLHF. The J gene is TRBJ1-6, the V gene TRBV11-2, with a tentative D call TRBD1 (5 bases). Germline V gene sequence: CDR1 SGHAT, CDR2 FQNNGV. Trimming stripped 1 base from V and 8 bases from J, with 9 bases between. This CDR3 region has 14 residues.

The J gene is TRBJ1-3, the V gene TRBV5-4; D not certain. The CDR3 is 16 residues long. Germline lookup yields CDR1 SGHNT and CDR2 YYREEE (reference sequence). V lost 0 bases to trimming and J lost 2 bases, with 12 bases between them. The CDR3 DNA follows: TGTGCCAGCAGCTTGGCCGGCTTCCTGGCTGGAAACACCATATATTTT. Its protein product is CASSLAGFLAGNTIYF.

The V gene is TRBV5-1, the J gene TRBJ2-6; D is unresolved. V lost 1 base and J lost 0, with 8 bases in between. The CDR3 extends over 16 amino acids. Germline values: CDR1 SGHRS, CDR2 YFSETQ. CDR3 nucleotides: TGCGCCAGCAGCTTGATGACCAACTCTGGGGCCAACGTCCTGACTTTC. Its translation: CASSLMTNSGANVLTF. The full variable domain, in which reference TRBV5-1 and TRBJ2-6 provide the parts outside the CDR3, is KAGVTQTPRYLIKTRGQQVTLSCSPISGHRSVSWYQQTPGQGLQFLFEYFSETQRNKGNFPGRFSGRQFSNSRSEMNVSTLELGDSALYLCASSLMTNSGANVLTFGAGSRLTVL.

The rearrangement links TRBV12-2 to TRBJ2-1; the table's TRBD1 call for D was not verified on the DNA. TRBV12-2 is listed as a pseudogene. The length of the CDR3 is 21 residues. CDR3 loop: CASRDTVGESRSKHSYNEQFF. In nucleotides, the CDR3 is TGTGCAAGTCGCGACACCGTAGGGGAATCCCGCTCTAAACACTCCTACAATGAGCAGTTCTTC.

The V call is TRBV18, the J call TRBJ2-4; D may be TRBD2 (6 bases). The CDR3 length is 16 residues. CDR1 and CDR2 from the germline V gene are KGHSH and LQKENI. Trimming left V 2 bases short and J 0 bases short, with 11 bases between. Here the CDR3 DNA reads TGTGCCAGCTCACCATGGGGGGAACTAGCCAAAAACATTCAGTACTTC. Encoded protein: CASSPWGELAKNIQYF.

The chain combines TRBV27 with TRBJ1-2, with D perhaps TRBD1 (5 bases). Germline V CDR1 and CDR2: MNHEY, SMNVEV (reference sequence). This CDR3 is built from 13 residues. Between the trimmed V and J ends, which lost 4 bases and 3 bases, there was a span of 9 bases. The CDR3 here is CASSSVGDYGYTF. DNA of the CDR3: TGTGCCAGCAGTTCGGTAGGGGACTATGGCTACACCTTC.

The DNA for the CDR3 is TGTGCCAGCAGCCGAGGGACTCTGAGAGGAGATACGCAGTATTTT. Protein sequence: CASSRGTLRGDTQYF. V usage is TRBV9 and J usage is TRBJ2-3; D might be TRBD2 (6 bases). CDR1 and CDR2 (germline): SGDLS, YYNGEE. The CDR3 runs to 15 residues. V was shortened by 4 bases and J by 5 bases, with 17 bases between the two germline ends.